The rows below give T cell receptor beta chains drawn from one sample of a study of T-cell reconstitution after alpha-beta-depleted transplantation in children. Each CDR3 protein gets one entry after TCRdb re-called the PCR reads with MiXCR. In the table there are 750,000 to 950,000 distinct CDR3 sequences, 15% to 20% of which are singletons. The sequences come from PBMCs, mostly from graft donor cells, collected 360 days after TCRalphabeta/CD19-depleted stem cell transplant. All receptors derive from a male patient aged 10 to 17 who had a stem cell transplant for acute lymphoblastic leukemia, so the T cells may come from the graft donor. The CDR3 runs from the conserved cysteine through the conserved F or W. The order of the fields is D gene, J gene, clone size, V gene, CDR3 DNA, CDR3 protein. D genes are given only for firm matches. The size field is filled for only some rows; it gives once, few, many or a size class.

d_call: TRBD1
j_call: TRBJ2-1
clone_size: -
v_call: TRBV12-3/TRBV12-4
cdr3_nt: TGTGCCAGCAGTTGGTTGACAGGGTTCGGTGAGCAGTTCTTC
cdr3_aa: CASSWLTGFGEQFF

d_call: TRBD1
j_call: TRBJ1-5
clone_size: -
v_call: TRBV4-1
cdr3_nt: TGCGCCAGCAGCCAGGAGCCGGGACAGGGGGCGGATAGCAATCAGCCCCAGCATTTT
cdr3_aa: CASSQEPGQGADSNQPQHF

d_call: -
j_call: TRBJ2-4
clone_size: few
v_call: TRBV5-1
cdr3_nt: TGCGCCAGCAGCTTTAGCTCGAGGTGGAGAGAAGCCAAAAACATTCAGTACTTC
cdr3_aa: CASSFSSRWREAKNIQYF

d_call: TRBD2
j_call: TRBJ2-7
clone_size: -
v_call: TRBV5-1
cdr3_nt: TGCGCCAGCAGCCCCACTAGCGGTGTCTCCTACGAGCAGTACTTC
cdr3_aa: CASSPTSGVSYEQYF

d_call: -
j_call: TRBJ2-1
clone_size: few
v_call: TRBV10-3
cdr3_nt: TGTGCCACGATGGACAGTCACAATGAGCAGTTCTTC
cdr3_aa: CATMDSHNEQFF

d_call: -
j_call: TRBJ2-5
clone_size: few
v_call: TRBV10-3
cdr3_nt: TGTGCCAGTGCGGACCAAGAGACCCAGTACTTC
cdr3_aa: CASADQETQYF

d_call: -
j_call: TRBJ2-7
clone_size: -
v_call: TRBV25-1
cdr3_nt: TGTGCCAGCAGTGAATATACCCCAGACGGGAGCTCCTACGAGCAGTACTTC
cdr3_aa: CASSEYTPDGSSYEQYF

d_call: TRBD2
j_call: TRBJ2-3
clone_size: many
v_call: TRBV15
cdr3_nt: TGTGCCACCAGCAGAGATATGCTAGCGGGAGTAGATACGCAGTATTTT
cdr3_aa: CATSRDMLAGVDTQYF

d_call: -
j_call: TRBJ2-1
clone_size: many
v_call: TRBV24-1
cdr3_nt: TGTGCCACCAGCCCCCGGCGGCGTGAGCAGTTCTTC
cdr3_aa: CATSPRRREQFF

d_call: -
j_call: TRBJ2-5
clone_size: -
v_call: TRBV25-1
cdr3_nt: TGTGCCAGCAGTGATGGGCTCCGAGAGACCCAGTACTTC
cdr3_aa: CASSDGLRETQYF

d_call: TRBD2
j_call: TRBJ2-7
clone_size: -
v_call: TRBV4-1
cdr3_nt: TGCGCCAGCAGCTTACGACTGGGCGGGAGGGCCTCGAGCTCCTACGAGCAGTACTTC
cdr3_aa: CASSLRLGGRASSSYEQYF

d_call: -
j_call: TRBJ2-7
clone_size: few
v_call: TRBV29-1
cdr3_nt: TGCAGCGTTGACCACGCAGGGAACAACGAGCAGTACTTC
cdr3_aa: CSVDHAGNNEQYF

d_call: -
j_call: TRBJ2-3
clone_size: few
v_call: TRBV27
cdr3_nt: TGTGCCAGCAGTTACCAGTTAAGTCTGGGAACAGATACGCAGTATTTT
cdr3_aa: CASSYQLSLGTDTQYF

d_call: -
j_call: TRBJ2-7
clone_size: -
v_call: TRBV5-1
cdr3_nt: TGCGCCAGCATAGGTACAGGCTCCTACGAGCAGTACTTC
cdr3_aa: CASIGTGSYEQYF

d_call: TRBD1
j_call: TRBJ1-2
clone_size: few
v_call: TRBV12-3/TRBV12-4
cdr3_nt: TGTGCCAGCAGTTTCCATACAGGGGAGGCTTCTGGCTACACCTTC
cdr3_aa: CASSFHTGEASGYTF

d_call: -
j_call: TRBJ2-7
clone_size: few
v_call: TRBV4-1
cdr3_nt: TGCGCCAGCAGCTGGTCATTTCGAGGCGACGAGCAGTACTTC
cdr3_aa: CASSWSFRGDEQYF

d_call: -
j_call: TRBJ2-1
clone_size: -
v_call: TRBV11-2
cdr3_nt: TGTGCCAGCAGCTTAAAACGGTTGTGGGGACTTAGCTCCTACAATGAGCAGTTCTTC
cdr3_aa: CASSLKRLWGLSSYNEQFF

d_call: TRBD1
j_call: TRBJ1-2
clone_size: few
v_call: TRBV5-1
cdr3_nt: TGCGCCAGCAGCTTGTCTCAGGGACAGGGGGCATCTAACTATGGCTACACCTTC
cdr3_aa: CASSLSQGQGASNYGYTF

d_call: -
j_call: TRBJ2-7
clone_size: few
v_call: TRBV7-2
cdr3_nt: TGTGCCAGCAGCTTACGACTGCCAGGGTACGAGCAGTACTTC
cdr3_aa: CASSLRLPGYEQYF

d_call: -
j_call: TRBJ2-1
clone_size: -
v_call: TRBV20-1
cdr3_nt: TGCAGTGCTAGGAGGTGGATGCCCTACAATGGGCAGTTCTTC
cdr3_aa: CSARRWMPYNGQFF

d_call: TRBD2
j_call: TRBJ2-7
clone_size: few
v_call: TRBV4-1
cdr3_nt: TGCGCCAGCAGCCAAATCCTAGCGGGAAAGACCTACGAGCAGTACTTC
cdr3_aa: CASSQILAGKTYEQYF

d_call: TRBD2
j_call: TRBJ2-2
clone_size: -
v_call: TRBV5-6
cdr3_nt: TGTGCCAGCACCTTCGGACTAGCGGGGCACACCGGGGAGCTGTTTTTT
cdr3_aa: CASTFGLAGHTGELFF

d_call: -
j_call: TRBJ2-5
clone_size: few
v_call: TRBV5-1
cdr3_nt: TGCGCCAGCCGCCACTGGGGGGAGACCCAGTACTTC
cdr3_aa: CASRHWGETQYF

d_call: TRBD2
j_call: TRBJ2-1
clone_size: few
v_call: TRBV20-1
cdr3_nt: TGCAGTGCCCACAAACCGGGACTAGCGGGATTTGAGCAGTTCTTC
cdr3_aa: CSAHKPGLAGFEQFF

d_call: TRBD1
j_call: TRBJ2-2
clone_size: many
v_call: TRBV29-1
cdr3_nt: TGCAGCGTTGGGGGGACAGCCGGGAACACCGGGGAGCTGTTTTTT
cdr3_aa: CSVGGTAGNTGELFF

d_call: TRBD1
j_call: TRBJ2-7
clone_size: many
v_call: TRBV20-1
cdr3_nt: TGCAGTGCTAGGCCGACAGGGTATGGTTCTTTTGTGCCACTCGAGCAGTACTTC
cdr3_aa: CSARPTGYGSFVPLEQYF

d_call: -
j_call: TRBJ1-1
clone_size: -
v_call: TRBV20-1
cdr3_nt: TGCAGTGCTAGAAAGGGCACTGAAGCTTTCTTT
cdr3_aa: CSARKGTEAFF

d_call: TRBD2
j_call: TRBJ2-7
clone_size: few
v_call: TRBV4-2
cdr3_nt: TGTGCCAGCAGACCAAGTTACCAGCGGGAGGCCCGGGTGGAGGAGCAGTACTTC
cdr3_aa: CASRPSYQREARVEEQYF

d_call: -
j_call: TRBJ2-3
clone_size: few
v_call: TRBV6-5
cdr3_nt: TGTGCCAGCAGTTACCAGGGAGGCCGTCCAGATACGCAGTATTTT
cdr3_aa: CASSYQGGRPDTQYF

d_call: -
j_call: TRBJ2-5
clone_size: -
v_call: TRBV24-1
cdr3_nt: TGTGCCACCAGTGATCCCGGACAGGTTGGGAGGGAGACCCAGTACTTC
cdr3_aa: CATSDPGQVGRETQYF

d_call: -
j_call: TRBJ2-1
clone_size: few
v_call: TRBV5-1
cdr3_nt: TGCGCCAGCAGCCAAGACACGGGACCAAACAATGAGCAGTTCTTC
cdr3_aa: CASSQDTGPNNEQFF

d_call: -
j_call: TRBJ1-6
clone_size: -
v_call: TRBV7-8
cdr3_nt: TGTGCCAGCAGCACCGCGGGAAGGGAGGTTTCACCCCTCCACTTT
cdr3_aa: CASSTAGREVSPLHF

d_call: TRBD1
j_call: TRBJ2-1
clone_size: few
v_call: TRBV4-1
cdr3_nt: TGCGCCAGCAGCCACTTGCCAGGGGGCAGCTATGAGCAGTTCTTC
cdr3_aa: CASSHLPGGSYEQFF

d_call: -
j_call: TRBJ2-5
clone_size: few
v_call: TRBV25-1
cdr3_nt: TGTGCCAGCAGTGATGGAGGGGAAGAGACCCAGTACTTC
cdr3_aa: CASSDGGEETQYF

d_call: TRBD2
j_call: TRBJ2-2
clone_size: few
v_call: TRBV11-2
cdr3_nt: TGTGCCAGCAGCTTGGGGTCGGGACTAGCGGGAGGCGCGAACACCGGGGAGCTGTTTTTT
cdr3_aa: CASSLGSGLAGGANTGELFF

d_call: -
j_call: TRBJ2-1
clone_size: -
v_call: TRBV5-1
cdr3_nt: TGCGCCAGCAGCTCCGAATTTATTAACAATGAGCAGTTCTTC
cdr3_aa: CASSSEFINNEQFF

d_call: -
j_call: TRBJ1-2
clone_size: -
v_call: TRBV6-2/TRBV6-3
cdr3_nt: TGTGCCAGCAGTTTCGAAGACAGCCTCTATGGCTACACCTTC
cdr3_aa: CASSFEDSLYGYTF

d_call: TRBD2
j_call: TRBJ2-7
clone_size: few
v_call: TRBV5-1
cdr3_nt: TGCGCCAGCAGCTTGAAACTAGCGGGGCCTTCCTACGAGCAGTACTTC
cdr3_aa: CASSLKLAGPSYEQYF

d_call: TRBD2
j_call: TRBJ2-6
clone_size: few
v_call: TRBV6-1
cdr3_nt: TGTGCCAGCAGTACAGTAGCGGGAGACTCTGGGGCCAACGTCCTGACTTTC
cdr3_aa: CASSTVAGDSGANVLTF

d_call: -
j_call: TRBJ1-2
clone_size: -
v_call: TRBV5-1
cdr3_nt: TGCGCCAGCAGCTTGGACGGCGAAGCGAGTACATATAGGGGCTACACCTTC
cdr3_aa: CASSLDGEASTYRGYTF

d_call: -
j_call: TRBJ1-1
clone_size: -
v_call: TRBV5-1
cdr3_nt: TGCGCCAGCAGATTCCGGAACACTGAAGCTTTCTTT
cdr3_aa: CASRFRNTEAFF

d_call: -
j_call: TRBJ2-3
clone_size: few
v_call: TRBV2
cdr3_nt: TGTGCCAGCTTCAAATCCAGGGAGTCGGATACGCAGTATTTT
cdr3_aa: CASFKSRESDTQYF

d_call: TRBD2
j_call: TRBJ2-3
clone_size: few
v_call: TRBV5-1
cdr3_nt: TGCGCCAGCAGCTTGGTACTAGCGGTGGCAGATACGCAGTATTTT
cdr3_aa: CASSLVLAVADTQYF

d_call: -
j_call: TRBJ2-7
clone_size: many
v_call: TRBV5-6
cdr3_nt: TGTGCCAGCAGCTCGGGGCAGGGAGGCGAGCAGTACTTC
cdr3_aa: CASSSGQGGEQYF

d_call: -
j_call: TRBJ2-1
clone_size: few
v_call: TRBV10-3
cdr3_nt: TGTGCCATCAGTGCCTCCGGGAGCTCCTACAATGAGCAGTTCTTC
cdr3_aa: CAISASGSSYNEQFF

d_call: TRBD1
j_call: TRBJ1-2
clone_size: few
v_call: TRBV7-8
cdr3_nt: TGTGCCAGCACCGGTTTAAAGGGGGCGCGAGGCTACACCTTC
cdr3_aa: CASTGLKGARGYTF

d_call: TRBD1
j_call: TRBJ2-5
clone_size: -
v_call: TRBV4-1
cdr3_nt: TGCGCCAGCAGCCCTACAGGGGGCATAGAGGCCCAGTACTTC
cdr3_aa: CASSPTGGIEAQYF

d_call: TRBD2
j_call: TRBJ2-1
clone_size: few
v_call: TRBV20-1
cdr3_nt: TGCAGTGCAGAGAGCGGGAACGTCAATGAGCAGTTCTTC
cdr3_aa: CSAESGNVNEQFF

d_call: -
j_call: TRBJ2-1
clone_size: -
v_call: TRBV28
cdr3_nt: TGTGCCAGCAGTTTATTGGGGACTCCTTACAATGAGCAGTTCTTC
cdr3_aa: CASSLLGTPYNEQFF

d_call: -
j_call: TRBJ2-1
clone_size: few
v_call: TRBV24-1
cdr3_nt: TGTGCCACCAGTGATGCACAGGGTTCCTGGAAGAGCAATGAGCAGTTCTTC
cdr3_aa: CATSDAQGSWKSNEQFF

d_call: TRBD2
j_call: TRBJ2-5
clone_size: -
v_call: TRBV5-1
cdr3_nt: TGCGCCAGCAGCTTCGCGGGAGTAGAGACCCAGTACTTC
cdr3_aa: CASSFAGVETQYF

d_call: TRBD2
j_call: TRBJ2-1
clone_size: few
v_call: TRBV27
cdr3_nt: TGTGCCAGCAGTAAGGGGAGCGGGGACAATGAGCAGTTCTTC
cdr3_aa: CASSKGSGDNEQFF

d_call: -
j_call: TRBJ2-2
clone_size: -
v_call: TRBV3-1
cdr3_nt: TGTGCCAGCAGCCAAGAGGACGGCGGGTTTGGCGGGGAGCTGTTTTTT
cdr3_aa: CASSQEDGGFGGELFF

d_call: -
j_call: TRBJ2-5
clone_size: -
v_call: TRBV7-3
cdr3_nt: TGTGCCAGCAGCACTAAATGGGGAGAGACCCAGTACTTC
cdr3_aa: CASSTKWGETQYF

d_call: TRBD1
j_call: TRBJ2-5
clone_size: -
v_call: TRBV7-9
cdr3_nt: TGTGCCAGCAGCGCAGGGGACAGGTTGGCGGCGGAGACCCAGTACTTC
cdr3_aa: CASSAGDRLAAETQYF

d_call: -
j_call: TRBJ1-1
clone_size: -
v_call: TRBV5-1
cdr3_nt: TGCGCCAGCAGAGTTGCGGGCCCAACTGAAGCTTTCTTT
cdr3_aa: CASRVAGPTEAFF